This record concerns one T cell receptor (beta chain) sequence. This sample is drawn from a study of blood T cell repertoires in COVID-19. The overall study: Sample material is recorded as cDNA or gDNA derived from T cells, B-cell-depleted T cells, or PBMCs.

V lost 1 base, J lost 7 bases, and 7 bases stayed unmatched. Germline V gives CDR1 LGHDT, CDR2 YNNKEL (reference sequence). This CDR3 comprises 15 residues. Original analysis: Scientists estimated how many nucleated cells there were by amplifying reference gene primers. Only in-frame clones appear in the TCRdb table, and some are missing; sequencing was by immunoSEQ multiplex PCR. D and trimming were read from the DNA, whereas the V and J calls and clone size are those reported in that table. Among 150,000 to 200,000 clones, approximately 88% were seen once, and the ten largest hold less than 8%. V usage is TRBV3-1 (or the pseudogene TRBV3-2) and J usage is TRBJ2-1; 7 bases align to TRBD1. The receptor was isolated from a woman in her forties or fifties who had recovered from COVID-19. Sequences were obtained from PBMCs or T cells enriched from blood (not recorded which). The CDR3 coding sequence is TGTGCCAGCAGCCAAGTTGGGACAGCCCTAAATGAGCAGTTCTTC. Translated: CASSQVGTALNEQFF.